These 27 T cell receptor beta chains originate from one sample sequenced in a study of CD4 T cells in relation to SARS-CoV-2 and coronaviruses. Unexposed donor CD4+ T cells date from about 2011-2018, before the COVID-19 pandemic. CD4+ T cells were isolated from the cells after around eleven days of culture. The repertoire was sequenced with immunoSEQ multiplex PCR; TCRdb's copy has only in-frame clones and lacks some. This repertoire shows some 16,000 clones, about 82% found once; its top ten account for about 38%. The antigens for these receptors are not known. The sequencing sample was made of CD4+ T cells from PBMCs, cultured in vitro. These receptors were obtained from a human donor in good health.

This clone was seen more than once but under ten times. This chain uses TRBV12-3 or TRBV12-4 with TRBJ1-1; 8 nucleotides match TRBD1. V lost 7 bases and J lost 8; bases outside the gene matches: 3. The CDR3 has 11 amino acids. As DNA, the CDR3 is TGTGCCAGCACCCCAGGGGGCGAAGCTTTCTTT. As protein: CASTPGGEAFF.

The table lists this clone with a count of one. This sequence joins TRBV9 and TRBJ2-1; possible D gene TRBD1, 6 bases. V lost 3 bases and J lost 3, with 10 bases in between. The germline gives CDR1 SGDLS, CDR2 YYNGEE. This CDR3 spans 14 amino acids. The CDR3 spells CASSGPGHYNEQFF. The CDR3 DNA is TGTGCCAGCAGCGGGCCGGGACACTACAATGAGCAGTTCTTC.

The rearrangement links TRBV4-1 to TRBJ1-4; D unresolved. The V end was cut by 0 bases, the J end by 4 bases, with 9 bases between. CDR1 is MGHRA, CDR2 YSYEKL, per germline. This CDR3 contains 15 residues. DNA for the CDR3: TGCGCCAGCAGCCAAGATATCCCATTTAATGAAAAACTGTTTTTT. Its translation: CASSQDIPFNEKLFF.

The rearrangement uses TRBV19 and TRBJ1-4; D gene unclear. Trimming cost V 2 bases and J 0 bases, with 7 bases left between them. The CDR3 spans 15 residues. Germline CDR1 and CDR2: LNHDA and SQIVND (reference sequence). The CDR3 sequence is CASSIQVATNEKLFF. The DNA of the CDR3 is TGTGCCAGTAGTATACAGGTTGCAACTAATGAAAAACTGTTTTTT.

The chain has TRBV28 and TRBJ2-7, with 14 bases fitting TRBD2. The CDR3 sequence is 17 residues long. Germline CDR1 reads MDHEN; CDR2 reads SYDVKM. With V trimmed by 6 bases and J by 5 bases, 12 bases remained unmatched. The CDR3 DNA reads TGTGCCAGCAGCTGGGGACGCCAGGGACTAGCGGGAGACGAGCAGTACTTC. Encoded protein: CASSWGRQGLAGDEQYF.

The CDR3: CASSLAGLAGVLSYEQYF. The CDR3 DNA is TGTGCCAGCAGCTTAGCTGGACTAGCGGGAGTTCTATCCTACGAGCAGTACTTC. The chain carries TRBV7-2 and TRBJ2-7; 13 bases match TRBD2. CDR1 and CDR2 (germline): SGHTA, FQGNSA. The V gene end was trimmed by 0 bases and the J gene end by 1 base; junction bases not matched to a gene: 6. The CDR3 spans 18 residues.

This clone was counted a few times. The V and J genes are TRBV27 and TRBJ2-5; a weak D match, TRBD1 (6 bases). This CDR3 spans 15 amino acids. Germline V lookup: CDR1 MNHEY, CDR2 SMNVEV (reference sequence). V was cut by 5 bases and J by 4 bases, with 17 bases left in between. The CDR3 sequence is CASSKTGYYGETQYF. The CDR3 nucleotides are TGTGCCAGCAGTAAAACAGGGTATTACGGAGAGACCCAGTACTTC.

This rearrangement joins TRBV11-2 to TRBJ1-4; unclear D gene. The CDR3 runs to 14 residues. V was clipped by 4 bases and J by 6 bases, with 12 bases between them. Germline V gene sequence: CDR1 SGHAT, CDR2 FQNNGV. The CDR3 spells CASSSGHGDEKLFF. The CDR3 DNA sequence: TGTGCCAGCAGCTCCGGTCATGGGGATGAAAAACTGTTTTTT.

V gene TRBV3-1 (or the pseudogene TRBV3-2) combines with J gene TRBJ1-1; no definite D call. V lost 5 bases and J 5 bases, leaving 6 bases between the germline ends. The CDR3 runs 11 residues. Germline V CDR1 and CDR2: LGHDT, YNNKEL (reference sequence). The chain's CDR3 is CASSSWTEAFF. The CDR3 bases are TGTGCCAGCAGCAGTTGGACTGAAGCTTTCTTT.

This clone was seen only once. This chain uses TRBV7-2 with TRBJ2-5; TRBD1 is a possible D gene (6 bases). Germline-derived CDR1 and CDR2 are SGHTA and FQGNSA. The CDR3 has 15 amino acids. The V end lost 1 base, the J end lost 4 bases, and 13 bases lay between the germline ends. The CDR3: CASSLELGATETQYF. DNA of the CDR3: TGTGCCAGCAGCTTAGAACTGGGGGCCACAGAGACCCAGTACTTC.

The chain recombines TRBV11-1 with TRBJ2-1; no definite D call. The CDR3 runs to 15 residues. Germline CDR1 is SGHAT and CDR2 is FQDESV (reference sequence). The V end was cut by 4 bases, the J end by 0 bases, with 10 bases between. The CDR3 DNA reads as TGTGCCAGCAGCTCGTGGGGAAGCTCCTACAATGAGCAGTTCTTC. Amino acid sequence: CASSSWGSSYNEQFF.

The gene calls are TRBV18 and TRBJ1-2; D gene uncertain. The CDR3 is made up of 15 amino acids. CDR1 and CDR2 (germline): KGHSH, LQKENI. Deletions cut 1 base from V and 8 bases from J, with 17 bases between. The CDR3 spells CASSPLAIEMKGYTF. For the CDR3, the DNA is TGTGCCAGCTCACCACTGGCCATTGAGATGAAAGGCTACACCTTC.

This chain joins TRBV29-1 and TRBJ2-1; D is undetermined. The V end was cut by 4 bases, the J end by 8 bases, with 18 bases between. This CDR3 spans 14 amino acids. In germline, CDR1 is SQVTM, CDR2 ANQGSEA. The CDR3 is CSVVPARAAYEQFF. In DNA, the CDR3 is TGCAGCGTTGTTCCTGCTAGGGCGGCTTATGAGCAGTTCTTC.

The chain uses TRBV7-9 and TRBJ1-5, with a tentative D call TRBD1 (6 bases). The CDR3 has 17 residues. Per germline, CDR1 SEHNR and CDR2 FQNEAQ (reference sequence). The V gene lost 6 bases and the J gene lost 2 bases, with 20 bases spanning the gap. This CDR3 is CASRLEDRYLGNQPQHF. The CDR3 bases are TGTGCCAGCAGACTTGAAGACAGGTATTTAGGCAATCAGCCCCAGCATTTT.

The rearrangement joins TRBV3-1 (or the pseudogene TRBV3-2) to TRBJ1-2; the D is unclear. In germline, CDR1 is LGHDT, CDR2 YNNKEL (reference sequence). The CDR3 is made up of 14 amino acids. Trimming stripped 2 bases from V and 0 bases from J, with 7 bases between. As DNA, the CDR3 is TGTGCCAGCAGCCAAACTATAGCTAACTATGGCTACACCTTC. It translates to CASSQTIANYGYTF.

The chain joins TRBV10-1 to TRBJ2-7; tentatively, D is TRBD1 (5 bases). Trimming left V 2 bases short and J 0 bases short, with 14 bases between. Germline assignment: CDR1 WNHNN and CDR2 SYGVQD (reference sequence). This CDR3 spans 16 amino acids. In DNA form, the CDR3 reads TGCGCCAGCAGTGAGCGCTTAGGGGTTCCCTCCTACGAGCAGTACTTC. Translating gives CASSERLGVPSYEQYF.

The sample holds one count of this clone. The chain links TRBV9 to TRBJ2-3, with 8 bases lining up with TRBD2. The germline V gene has CDR1 SGDLS and CDR2 YYNGEE. The length of the CDR3 is 16 residues. After removal of 3 bases from V and 4 bases from J, the junction contained 10 bases not matched to a gene. The CDR3 sequence is CASSGGGTSYADTQYF. The DNA for the CDR3 is TGTGCCAGCAGCGGAGGGGGGACTAGTTATGCAGATACGCAGTATTTT.

The chain carries TRBV19 and TRBJ2-3, with D hard to call. V was pared by 0 bases and J by 6 bases, with 4 bases between. Germline CDR1 reads LNHDA; CDR2 reads SQIVND (reference sequence). The CDR3 is 12 amino acids. CDR3: CASSIDGDTQYF. In DNA, the CDR3 is TGTGCCAGTAGTATAGACGGGGATACGCAGTATTTT.

This clone has just a few counts. This chain connects TRBV6-5 to TRBJ2-1; D perhaps matches TRBD2 (5 bases). The CDR3 consists of 12 residues. Germline CDR1 reads MNHEY; CDR2 reads SVGAGI. The germline V and J ends were trimmed by 5 bases and 8 bases, with 10 bases remaining between them. The CDR3 region has the DNA TGTGCCAGCAGTCCCGCGGAGGATGAGCAGTTCTTC. Its protein is CASSPAEDEQFF.

J is TRBJ1-2 and V is TRBV28; D unclear. V dropped 2 bases and J dropped 2 bases, with 6 bases sitting between them. CDR3 size: 13 residues. From germline, CDR1 is MDHEN and CDR2 SYDVKM. CDR3 nucleotide sequence: TGTGCCAGCAGTTTAGGAGGGAACTATGGCTACACCTTC. Its protein is CASSLGGNYGYTF.

The chain has TRBV3-1 (or the pseudogene TRBV3-2) and TRBJ2-5; D remains unclear. CDR1 and CDR2 from the germline V gene are LGHDT and YNNKEL (reference sequence). Trimming cost V 6 bases and J 5 bases, with 13 bases left between them. The CDR3 length is 13 residues. CDR3 residues: CASSHNTWETQYF. The DNA for the CDR3 is TGTGCCAGCAGTCACAATACGTGGGAGACCCAGTACTTC.

The chain couples TRBV5-1 to TRBJ2-2; tentatively, D is TRBD1 or TRBD2 (5 bases each). CDR1 is SGHRS, CDR2 YFSETQ, per germline. The length of the CDR3 is 14 residues. Trimming pared 3 bases from V and 0 bases from J, leaving 6 bases between. In DNA, the CDR3 is TGCGCCAGCAGCTGGGGGTCGAACACCGGGGAGCTGTTTTTT. It yields the protein CASSWGSNTGELFF. Variable domain in full (rest from reference TRBV5-1 and TRBJ2-2): KAGVTQTPRYLIKTRGQQVTLSCSPISGHRSVSWYQQTPGQGLQFLFEYFSETQRNKGNFPGRFSGRQFSNSRSEMNVSTLELGDSALYLCASSWGSNTGELFFGEGSRLTVL.

V usage is TRBV3-1 (or the pseudogene TRBV3-2) and J usage is TRBJ2-7, with no clear D. CDR1 and CDR2 (germline): LGHDT, YNNKEL (reference sequence). V was clipped by 1 base and J by 2 bases, with 12 bases between them. CDR3 length: 15 residues. In nucleotides, the CDR3 is TGTGCCAGCAGCCAAGCAGGCACAATTGCCTACGAGCAGTACTTC. It specifies CASSQAGTIAYEQYF.

A few counts support this clone. This chain links TRBV30 with TRBJ1-1; a possible D gene is TRBD1 (6 bases). V lost 8 bases and J lost 10, with 29 bases in between. The germline CDR1 and CDR2 sequences are GTSNPN and SVGIG (reference sequence). CDR3 length equals 15 residues. This CDR3 is CAGEGPSGAYQGAFF. The CDR3 DNA sequence: TGTGCCGGGGAGGGACCTTCAGGGGCCTACCAGGGAGCTTTCTTT. Filled out from reference TRBV30 and TRBJ1-1, the complete variable domain reads SQTIHQWPATLVQPVGSPLSLECTVEGTSNPNLYWYRQAAGRGLQLLFYSVGIGQISSEVPQNLSASRPQDRQFILSSKKLLLSDSGFYLCAGEGPSGAYQGAFFGQGTRLTVV.

This chain uses TRBV3-1 (or the pseudogene TRBV3-2) with TRBJ2-2; possibly TRBD1 or TRBD2 for D (5 bases each). The CDR3 consists of 14 residues. Deletions cut 2 bases from V and 6 bases from J, with 10 bases between. Germline V gene lookup returns CDR1 LGHDT and CDR2 YNNKEL (reference sequence). CDR3 region: CASSQKRGAGELFF. The CDR3 DNA sequence: TGTGCCAGCAGCCAAAAACGAGGGGCCGGGGAGCTGTTTTTT.

The rearrangement links TRBV11-2 to TRBJ2-4, with 9 bases matching TRBD2. V shed 5 bases, J shed 5 bases, and the junction held 10 bases outside the gene matches. The CDR3 sequence is 16 residues long. Looked up from germline, CDR1 is SGHAT and CDR2 is FQNNGV. CDR3 nucleotides: TGTGCCAGCAGCGCGCTCAGCGGGAGGTTGCAAAACATTCAGTACTTC. It encodes CASSALSGRLQNIQYF.

J is TRBJ2-1 and V is TRBV19, with D possibly being TRBD2 (5 bases). Germline-derived CDR1 and CDR2 are LNHDA and SQIVND (reference sequence). The V end was cut by 5 bases, the J end by 2 bases, with 10 bases between. The CDR3 is 14 amino acids. CDR3 amino acids: CASSPTTPYNEQFF. The CDR3 DNA sequence: TGTGCCAGTAGTCCGACTACTCCCTACAATGAGCAGTTCTTC.